Below, 9 T cell receptor beta chains from the same sample are listed, as sequenced in a study of blood T cell repertoires in COVID-19. The repertoire was sequenced with immunoSEQ multiplex PCR; TCRdb's copy has only in-frame clones and lacks some. The table shows about 220,000 clones, with roughly 76% occurring only once. The sample comprised peripheral blood. The source is a human donor in a cohort sampled during active COVID-19.

This sequence joins TRBV27 and TRBJ2-3; 10 bases are a match to TRBD1. Germline CDR1 is MNHEY and CDR2 is SMNVEV (reference sequence). The CDR3 has 14 residues. V trimming: 8 bases; J trimming: 1 base; junction bases outside the gene matches: 3. CDR3: CASGDRGGTDTQYF. The CDR3 nucleotides are TGTGCCAGCGGGGACAGGGGTGGCACAGATACGCAGTATTTT.

This chain connects TRBV28 to TRBJ1-4; 11 positions agree with TRBD1. Germline trimming cut 6 bases from V and 7 bases from J; bases unmatched to any gene: 10. The CDR3 covers 16 residues. Germline CDR1 and CDR2: MDHEN and SYDVKM. Here the CDR3 DNA reads TGTGCCAGCAGCCCCCTGAGGGGACAGGGGGGTGAAAAACTGTTTTTT. Amino acid sequence: CASSPLRGQGGEKLFF.

The chain carries TRBV4-2 and TRBJ2-7; possibly TRBD2 for D (6 bases). Germline V CDR1 and CDR2: LGHNA, YNFKEQ. This CDR3 has 15 residues. V was cut by 6 bases and J by 1 base, with 16 bases left in between. In nucleotides, the CDR3 is TGTGCCAGCAGAGGGAATCTCGGGGGTTCCTACGAGCAGTACTTC. Amino acids: CASRGNLGGSYEQYF.

The table lists this clone with a count of one. The V and J genes are TRBV7-8 and TRBJ2-7, with D perhaps TRBD1 (5 bases). Germline-derived CDR1 and CDR2 are SGHVS and FQNEAQ. The CDR3 is 12 amino acids. Trimming stripped 0 bases from V and 5 bases from J, with 5 bases between. The CDR3: CASSLARDEQYF. CDR3 DNA: TGTGCCAGCAGCTTAGCCAGGGACGAGCAGTACTTC.

The rearrangement uses TRBV19 and TRBJ1-5; D perhaps matches TRBD1 (5 bases). Trimming removed 5 bases at V and 0 bases at J, with 14 bases between. The CDR3 consists of 16 residues. Germline assignment: CDR1 LNHDA and CDR2 SQIVND (reference sequence). DNA for the CDR3: TGTGCCAGTAGTCTCCTCCTCGACAGTAGCAATCAGCCCCAGCATTTT. Its protein is CASSLLLDSSNQPQHF.

V and J are TRBV10-3 and TRBJ2-7; 7 bases align to TRBD1. CDR1 is ENHRY, CDR2 SYGVKD, per germline. J lost 1 base, V lost 8 bases, and 2 bases had no gene match. The length of the CDR3 is 12 residues. The CDR3 protein is CAIQGESYEQYF. CDR3 coding DNA: TGTGCCATCCAGGGGGAATCCTACGAGCAGTACTTC.

This chain uses TRBV24-1 with TRBJ2-7, with TRBD2 identical over 11 bases. V was clipped by 3 bases and J by 6 bases; unmatched bases: 6. The germline V gene has CDR1 KGHDR and CDR2 SFDVKD. The CDR3 sequence is 15 residues long. DNA of the CDR3: TGTGCCACCAGTGATCCACTAGCGGGAGCTACCGAGCAGTACTTC. Protein: CATSDPLAGATEQYF.

The J gene is TRBJ1-1, the V gene TRBV29-1, with no clear D. The V gene lost 4 bases and the J gene lost 4 bases, with 10 bases spanning the gap. Germline CDR1 reads SQVTM; CDR2 reads ANQGSEA. The CDR3 runs to 12 residues. Here the CDR3 DNA reads TGCAGCGTTGTAAACAGCCCCACTGAAGCTTTCTTT. Translation gives CSVVNSPTEAFF.

The rearrangement uses TRBV11-1 and TRBJ2-7; 9 bases align to TRBD2. J gave up 4 bases and V 1 base, and 5 bases lay outside the gene matches. CDR3 size: 15 residues. Germline V gene lookup returns CDR1 SGHAT and CDR2 FQDESV (reference sequence). This CDR3 is CASSLVGSGSYEQYF. The CDR3 DNA reads TGTGCCAGCAGCTTAGTAGGTAGCGGGAGTTACGAGCAGTACTTC.